This T cell receptor (beta chain) was profiled in a study of CD8 T cells in ankylosing spondylitis (dated by TCRdb to 2016 to 2017). Background on the whole study: T cell receptor beta repertoires were profiled in healthy donors and ankylosing spondylitis patients so that disease-linked TCR variants could be found. The full study cohort comprised 25 ankylosing spondylitis patients and about 110 healthy donors. Peripheral blood was sampled, and synovial fluid was also collected from ankylosing spondylitis patients. Results and caveats for the whole study, not just this receptor: Some motif variants were previously reported in synovial fluid and blood of reactive arthritis patients, suggesting common disease-initiation mechanisms. According to the report, matched synovial fluid samples from ankylosing spondylitis patients were significantly enriched for the disease-linked clones. A TCR beta motif made up of several highly homologous amino acid variants appeared to be characteristic of blood from ankylosing spondylitis patients. A CD8+ phenotype was shown by the disease-linked clones, which were found at relatively low frequencies in peripheral blood.

The junction carries 13 bases between V and J, which are trimmed by 1 base and 0 bases respectively. Including the terminal cysteine and phenylalanine, the CDR3 comprises 17 residues. Only the CDR3 region is kept as DNA, spanning 51 bases read in frame from base 1. Sequencing instrument: Illumina HiSeq 2500. Quantitative 5'-RACE with molecular barcodes was used to prepare TCR beta libraries. The study's processing was this. To identify disease-linked TCR variants, a new computational method was used, one built on a probabilistic model of VDJ rearrangement. The raw public data were reprocessed by TCRdb itself: fastp quality trimming at Q25, MiXCR clonotype calling, in-frame beta chains only. For every CDR3 protein sequence, its rows merge into one entry that carries the most common genes and DNA. It is TCRdb's table, rather than the study itself, that gives the V and J calls and clone size. A total of approximately 240,000 distinct CDR3 sequences appear in this sample, under 12% of them only once. The ten largest account for about 2.8% of the sample.

This clonotype has ten or more counts. Its antigen specificity is not known. Per-base qualities were not stored, and no clone one base away is much larger. The sequenced sample consisted of blood, either unsorted or a sorted T cell fraction (not recorded which). The rearrangement combines TRBV12-3 or TRBV12-4 with TRBJ1-3; there is no confident call for the D gene. This clonotype originated in a male donor with ankylosing spondylitis or in good health (not recorded which). The CDR3 amino acid sequence is: CASSLDSPHPSGNTIYF. The DNA sequence reads TGTGCCAGCAGTTTAGACAGTCCCCATCCCTCTGGAAACACCATATATTTT.